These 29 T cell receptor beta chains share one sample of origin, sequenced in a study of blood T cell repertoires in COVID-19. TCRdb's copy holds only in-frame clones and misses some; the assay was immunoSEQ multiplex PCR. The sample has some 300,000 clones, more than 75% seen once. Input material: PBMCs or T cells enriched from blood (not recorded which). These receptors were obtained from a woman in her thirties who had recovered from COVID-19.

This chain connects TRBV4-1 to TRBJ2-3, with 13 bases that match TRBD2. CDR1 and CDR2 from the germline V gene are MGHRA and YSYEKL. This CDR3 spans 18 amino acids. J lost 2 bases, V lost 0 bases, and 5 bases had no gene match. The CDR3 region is CASSQETGLAGLTDTQYF. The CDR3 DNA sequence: TGCGCCAGCAGCCAAGAAACGGGACTAGCGGGGCTCACAGATACGCAGTATTTT.

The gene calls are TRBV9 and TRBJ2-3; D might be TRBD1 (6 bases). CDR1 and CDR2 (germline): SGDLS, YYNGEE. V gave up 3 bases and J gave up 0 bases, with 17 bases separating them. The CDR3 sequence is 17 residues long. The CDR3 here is CASSEGDVGASTDTQYF. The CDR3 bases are TGTGCCAGCAGCGAGGGGGACGTGGGGGCCAGCACAGATACGCAGTATTTT.

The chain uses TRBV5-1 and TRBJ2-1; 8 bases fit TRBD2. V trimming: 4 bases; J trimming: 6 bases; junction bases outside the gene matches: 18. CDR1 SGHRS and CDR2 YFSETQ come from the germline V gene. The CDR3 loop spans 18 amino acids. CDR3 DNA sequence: TGCGCCAGCAGCCGCGTCCGGGGGGGCCAGGTTTATCCCAATGAGCAGTTCTTC. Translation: CASSRVRGGQVYPNEQFF.

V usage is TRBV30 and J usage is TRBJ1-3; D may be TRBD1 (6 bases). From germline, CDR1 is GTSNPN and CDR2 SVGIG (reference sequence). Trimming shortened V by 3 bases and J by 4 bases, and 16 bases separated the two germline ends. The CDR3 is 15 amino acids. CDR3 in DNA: TGTGCCTGGAGAGCCCCAGGGGCGCGAGGAAACACCATATATTTT. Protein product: CAWRAPGARGNTIYF.

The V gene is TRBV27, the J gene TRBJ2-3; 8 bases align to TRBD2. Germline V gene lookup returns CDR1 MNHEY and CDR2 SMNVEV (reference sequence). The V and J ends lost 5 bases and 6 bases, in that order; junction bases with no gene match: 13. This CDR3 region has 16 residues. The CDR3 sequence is CASSTVKTGGGDTQYF. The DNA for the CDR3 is TGTGCCAGCAGTACCGTCAAGACTGGCGGGGGGGATACGCAGTATTTT.

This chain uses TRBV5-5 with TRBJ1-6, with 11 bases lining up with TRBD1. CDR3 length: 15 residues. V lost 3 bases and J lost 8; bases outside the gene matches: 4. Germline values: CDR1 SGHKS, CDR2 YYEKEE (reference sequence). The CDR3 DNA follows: TGTGCCAGCAGCTACGGGACAGGGGGGGATTCACCCCTCCACTTT. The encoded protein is CASSYGTGGDSPLHF.

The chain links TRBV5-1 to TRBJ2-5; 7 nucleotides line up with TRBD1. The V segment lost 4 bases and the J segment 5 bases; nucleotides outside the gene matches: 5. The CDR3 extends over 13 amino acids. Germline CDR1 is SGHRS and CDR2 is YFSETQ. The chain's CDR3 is CASSALQGETQYF. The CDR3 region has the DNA TGCGCCAGCAGCGCACTACAGGGGGAGACCCAGTACTTC.

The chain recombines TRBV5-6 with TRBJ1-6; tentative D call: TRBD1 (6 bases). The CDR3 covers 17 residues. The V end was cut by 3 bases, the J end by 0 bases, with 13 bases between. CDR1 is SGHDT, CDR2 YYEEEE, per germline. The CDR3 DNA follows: TGTGCCAGCAGCTACAGGGTTCAGGCCTCCTATAATTCACCCCTCCACTTT. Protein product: CASSYRVQASYNSPLHF.

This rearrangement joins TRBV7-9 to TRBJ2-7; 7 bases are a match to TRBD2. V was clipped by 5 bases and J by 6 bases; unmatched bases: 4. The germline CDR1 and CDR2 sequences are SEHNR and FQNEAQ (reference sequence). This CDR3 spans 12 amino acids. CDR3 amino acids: CASSHPGGEQYF. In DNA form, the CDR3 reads TGTGCCAGCAGCCACCCGGGGGGCGAGCAGTACTTC. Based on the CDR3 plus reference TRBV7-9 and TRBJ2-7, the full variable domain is DTGVSQNPRHKITKRGQNVTFRCDPISEHNRLYWYRQTLGQGPEFLTYFQNEAQLEKSRLLSDRFSAERPKGSFSTLEIQRTEQGDSAMYLCASSHPGGEQYFGPGTRLTVT.

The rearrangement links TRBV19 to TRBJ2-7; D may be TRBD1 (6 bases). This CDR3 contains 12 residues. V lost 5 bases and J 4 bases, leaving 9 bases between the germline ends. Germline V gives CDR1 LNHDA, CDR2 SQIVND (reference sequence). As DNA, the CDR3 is TGTGCCAGTAGTGGGGGCTTATACGAGCAGTACTTC. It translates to CASSGGLYEQYF.

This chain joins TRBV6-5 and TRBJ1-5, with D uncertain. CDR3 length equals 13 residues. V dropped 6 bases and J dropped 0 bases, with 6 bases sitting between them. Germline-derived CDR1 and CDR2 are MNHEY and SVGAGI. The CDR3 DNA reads TGTGCCAGCAGCGGGAGTAGCAATCAGCCCCAGCATTTT. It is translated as CASSGSSNQPQHF.

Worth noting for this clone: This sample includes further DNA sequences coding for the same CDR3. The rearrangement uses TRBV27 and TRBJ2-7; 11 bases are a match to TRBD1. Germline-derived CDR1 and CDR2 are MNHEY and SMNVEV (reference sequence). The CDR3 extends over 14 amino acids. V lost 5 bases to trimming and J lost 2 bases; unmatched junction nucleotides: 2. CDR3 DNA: TGTGCCAGCAGTCTGGGACAGGGGGCCTACGAGCAGTACTTC. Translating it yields CASSLGQGAYEQYF.

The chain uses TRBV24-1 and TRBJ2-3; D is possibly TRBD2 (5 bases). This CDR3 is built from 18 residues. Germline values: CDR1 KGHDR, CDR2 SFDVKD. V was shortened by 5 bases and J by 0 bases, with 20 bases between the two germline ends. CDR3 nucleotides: TGTGCCACCAGTGCCCCCCTACGGGAACGCTCAAGCACAGATACGCAGTATTTT. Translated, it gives CATSAPLRERSSTDTQYF.

The CDR3 region is CASSSGVYEQYF. The CDR3 DNA reads TGTGCCAGCAGTAGCGGGGTCTACGAGCAGTACTTC. J is TRBJ2-7 and V is TRBV6-2 or TRBV6-3; TRBD2 agrees at 7 bases. V was clipped by 5 bases and J by 3 bases; unmatched bases: 1. The CDR3 sequence is 12 residues long. Germline V gene data show CDR1 as MNHEY and CDR2 as SVGEGT.

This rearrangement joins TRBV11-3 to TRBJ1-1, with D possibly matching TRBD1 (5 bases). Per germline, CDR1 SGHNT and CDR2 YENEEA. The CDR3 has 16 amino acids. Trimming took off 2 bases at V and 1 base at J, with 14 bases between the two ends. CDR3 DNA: TGTGCCAGCAGCTTAAGGGTAGACAGAGCGAACACTGAAGCTTTCTTT. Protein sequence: CASSLRVDRANTEAFF.

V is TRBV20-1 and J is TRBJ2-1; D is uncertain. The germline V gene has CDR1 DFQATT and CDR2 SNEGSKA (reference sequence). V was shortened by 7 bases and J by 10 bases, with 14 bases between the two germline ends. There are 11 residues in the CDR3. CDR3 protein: CSDSRGAEQFF. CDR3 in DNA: TGCAGTGACTCACGAGGCGCCGAGCAGTTCTTC.

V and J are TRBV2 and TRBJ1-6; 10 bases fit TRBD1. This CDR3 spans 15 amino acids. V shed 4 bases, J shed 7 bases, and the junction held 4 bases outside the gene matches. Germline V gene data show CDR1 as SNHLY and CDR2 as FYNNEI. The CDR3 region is CASSADRGRNSPLHF. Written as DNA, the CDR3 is TGTGCCAGCAGTGCAGACAGGGGGCGAAATTCACCCCTCCACTTT.

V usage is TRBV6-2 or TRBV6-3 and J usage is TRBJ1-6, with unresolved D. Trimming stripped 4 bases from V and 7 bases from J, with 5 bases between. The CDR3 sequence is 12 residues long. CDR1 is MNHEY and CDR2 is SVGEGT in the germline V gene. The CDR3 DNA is TGTGCCAGCAGTTTCCAGAATTCACCCCTCCACTTT. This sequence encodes CASSFQNSPLHF.

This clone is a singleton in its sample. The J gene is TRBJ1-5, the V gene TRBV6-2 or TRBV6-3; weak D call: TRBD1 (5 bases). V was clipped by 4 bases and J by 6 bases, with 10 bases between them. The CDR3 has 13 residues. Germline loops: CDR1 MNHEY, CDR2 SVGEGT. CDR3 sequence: CASSWGRSQPQHF. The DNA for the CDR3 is TGTGCCAGCAGTTGGGGCCGAAGTCAGCCCCAGCATTTT.

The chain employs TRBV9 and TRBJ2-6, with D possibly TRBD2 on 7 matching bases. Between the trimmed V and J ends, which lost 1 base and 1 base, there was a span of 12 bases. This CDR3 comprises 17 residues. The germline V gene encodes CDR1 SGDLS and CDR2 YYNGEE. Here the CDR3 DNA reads TGTGCCAGCAGCGTATCAGCGGGGACATCTGGGGCCAACGTCCTGACTTTC. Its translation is CASSVSAGTSGANVLTF.

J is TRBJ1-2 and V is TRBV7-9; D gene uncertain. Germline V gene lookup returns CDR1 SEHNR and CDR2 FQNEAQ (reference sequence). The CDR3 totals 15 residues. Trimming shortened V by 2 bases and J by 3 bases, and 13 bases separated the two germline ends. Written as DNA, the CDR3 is TGTGCCAGCAGCTTACCGGAACAGCTACACTATGGCTACACCTTC. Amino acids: CASSLPEQLHYGYTF.

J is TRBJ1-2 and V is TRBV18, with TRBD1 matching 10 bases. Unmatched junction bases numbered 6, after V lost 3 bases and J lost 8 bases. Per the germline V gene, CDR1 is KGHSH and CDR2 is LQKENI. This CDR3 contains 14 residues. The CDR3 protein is CASSPQGQGTGYTF. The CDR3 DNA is TGTGCCAGCTCACCCCAGGGACAGGGGACCGGCTACACCTTC.

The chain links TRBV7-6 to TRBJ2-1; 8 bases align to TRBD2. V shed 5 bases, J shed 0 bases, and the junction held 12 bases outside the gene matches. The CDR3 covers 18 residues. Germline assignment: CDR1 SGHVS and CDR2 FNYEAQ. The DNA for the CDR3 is TGTGCCAGCAGCCCTCGGGGGGGGAGCGGAGGCTCCTACAATGAGCAGTTCTTC. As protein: CASSPRGGSGGSYNEQFF. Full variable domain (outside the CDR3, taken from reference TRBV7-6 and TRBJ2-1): GAGVSQSPRYKVTKRGQDVALRCDPISGHVSLYWYRQALGQGPEFLTYFNYEAQQDKSGLPNDRFSAERPEGSISTLTIQRTEQRDSAMYRCASSPRGGSGGSYNEQFFGPGTRLTVL.

CDR3 region: CASRPDPTNYGYTF. The CDR3 DNA reads TGTGCCAGCAGACCCGATCCTACCAACTATGGCTACACCTTC. The chain combines TRBV5-6 with TRBJ1-2; D is undetermined. Germline-derived CDR1 and CDR2 are SGHDT and YYEEEE. V dropped 5 bases and J dropped 2 bases, with 13 bases sitting between them. The CDR3 extends over 14 amino acids.

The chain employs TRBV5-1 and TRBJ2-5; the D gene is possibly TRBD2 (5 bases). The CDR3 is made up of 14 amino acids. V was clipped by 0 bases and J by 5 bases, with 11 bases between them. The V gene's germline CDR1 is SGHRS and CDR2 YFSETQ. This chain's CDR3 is CASSLEQSGETQYF. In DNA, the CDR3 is TGCGCCAGCAGCTTGGAACAGTCGGGGGAGACCCAGTACTTC.

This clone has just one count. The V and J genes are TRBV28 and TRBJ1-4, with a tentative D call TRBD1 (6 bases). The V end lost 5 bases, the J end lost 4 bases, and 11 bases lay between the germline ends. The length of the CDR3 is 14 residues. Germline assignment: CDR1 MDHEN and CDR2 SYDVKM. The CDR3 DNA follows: TGTGCCAGCAGTCCCGACAGGTTTAATGAAAAACTGTTTTTT. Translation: CASSPDRFNEKLFF.

CDR3 coding DNA: TGTGCCAGCTCACCACACGAGGACAGCGAAGCTTTCTTT. It translates to CASSPHEDSEAFF. The chain uses TRBV18 and TRBJ1-1; D is perhaps TRBD1 (6 bases). The length of the CDR3 is 13 residues. Germline CDR1 is KGHSH and CDR2 is LQKENI. V lost 1 base and J 8 bases, leaving 11 bases between the germline ends.

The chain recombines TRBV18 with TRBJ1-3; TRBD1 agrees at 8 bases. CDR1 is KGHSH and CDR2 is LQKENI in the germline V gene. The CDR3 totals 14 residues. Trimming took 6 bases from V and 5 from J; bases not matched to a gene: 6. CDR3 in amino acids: CASSGTGLRNTIYF. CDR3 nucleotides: TGTGCCAGCTCCGGGACAGGCCTTAGAAACACCATATATTTT. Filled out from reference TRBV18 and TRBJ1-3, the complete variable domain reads NAGVMQNPRHLVRRRGQEARLRCSPMKGHSHVYWYRQLPEEGLKFMVYLQKENIIDESGMPKERFSAEFPKEGPSILRIQQVVRGDSAAYFCASSGTGLRNTIYFGEGSWLTVV.

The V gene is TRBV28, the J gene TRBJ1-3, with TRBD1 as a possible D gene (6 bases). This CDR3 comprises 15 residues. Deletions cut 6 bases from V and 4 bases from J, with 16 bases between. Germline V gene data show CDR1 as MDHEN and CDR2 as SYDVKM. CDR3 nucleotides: TGTGCCAGCAGCCGAGGACAGAATCGCGGAAACACCATATATTTT. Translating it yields CASSRGQNRGNTIYF. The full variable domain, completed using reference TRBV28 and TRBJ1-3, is DVKVTQSSRYLVKRTGEKVFLECVQDMDHENMFWYRQDPGLGLRLIYFSYDVKMKEKGDIPEGYSVSREKKERFSLILESASTNQTSMYLCASSRGQNRGNTIYFGEGSWLTVV.